This T cell receptor (beta chain) stems from a study of graft-versus-host responses after intestinal transplantation. At the level of the study: Anti-thymocyte globulin was used for induction in all recipients, who then took tacrolimus and steroids for roughly three years.

The CDR3 is 16 amino acids. The germline CDR1 and CDR2 sequences are SGHRS and YFSETQ. Trimming removed 2 bases from V and 3 bases from J; junction bases left unmatched: 11. The table lists this clone with a few counts. Antigen unknown. Intraepithelial plus lamina propria lymphocytes were released by processing graft tissue. Generated by immunoSEQ multiplex PCR, the TCRdb table keeps only in-frame clones and is missing some. The top ten clones hold roughly 13% of a sample with approximately 16,000 clones, roughly 60% of them seen once. The study, taken as a whole, reports: Circulating GvH clones peaking coincided with falling HvG clones soon after transplant. GvH clones appeared in recipient marrow, some first in ileum or blood.

The origin of this receptor is a human patient who received an intestinal transplant, so some T cells may come from the graft donor. Sequenced material: ileum tissue, taken 524 days after transplant. The chain carries TRBV5-1 and TRBJ2-7; 7 nucleotides line up with TRBD1. CDR3 nucleotides: TGCGCCAGCAGCTTAATGGGGCAGGGGGTCCTCTACGAGCAGTACTTC. Translated, it gives CASSLMGQGVLYEQYF.